This entry features one TCR beta chain sequence. Antigen unknown. The source of the sample is a study of T cells in localized non-small cell lung cancer. Study-wide points: Median detection of top 100 tumor clones in adjacent lung was under 75 clones.

The repertoire was sequenced with immunoSEQ multiplex PCR; TCRdb's copy has only in-frame clones and lacks some. The sample yields approximately 1,000 clones, approximately 31% seen once. The germline V and J ends were trimmed by 0 bases and 6 bases, with 14 bases remaining between them. Germline loops: CDR1 ENHRY, CDR2 SYGVKD. The CDR3 covers 15 residues. This material consisted of normal lung tissue next to the tumor, taken before any cancer treatment. The receptor's source is an older female donor with stage III squamous cell lung carcinoma. This chain joins TRBV10-3 and TRBJ2-5; a weak D match, TRBD1 (7 bases). This CDR3 reads CAISESQQGRQTQYF. DNA for the CDR3: TGTGCCATCAGTGAGTCTCAACAGGGGAGGCAGACCCAGTACTTC.